The 17 T cell receptor beta chains in this list originate from one sample, sequenced in a study of identical twins. TCRdb re-called the 5' RACE reads through MiXCR, storing one row per CDR3 protein. The sample shows some 560,000 distinct CDR3 sequences, 7.5% to 10% of them seen only once. These data were likewise used in another study, on yellow fever vaccine responses in identical twins.

The sequenced material came from PBMCs. The receptors originated from a woman aged 18-29 years in good health.

In its sample, this clonotype was seen many times. The chain has TRBV5-1 and TRBJ2-3; 12 nucleotides line up with TRBD2. With 5 bases clipped from V and 3 bases from J, the junction kept 1 base outside the gene matches. This CDR3 comprises 14 residues. Per germline, CDR1 SGHRS and CDR2 YFSETQ. The CDR3: CASSTSGGTDTQYF. CDR3 DNA sequence: TGCGCCAGCAGTACTAGCGGGGGGACAGATACGCAGTATTTT. The variable domain in full, with the rest retrieved from reference TRBV5-1 and TRBJ2-3, is KAGVTQTPRYLIKTRGQQVTLSCSPISGHRSVSWYQQTPGQGLQFLFEYFSETQRNKGNFPGRFSGRQFSNSRSEMNVSTLELGDSALYLCASSTSGGTDTQYFGPGTRLTVL.

This clonotype was observed a few times. For the CDR3, the DNA is TGTGCCAGCAGCCAAGGTGCGAGACAGGCAGAAGAAGGTGGCTACACCTTC. Protein product: CASSQGARQAEEGGYTF. This chain connects TRBV4-2 to TRBJ1-2, with a tentative D call TRBD1 (6 bases). CDR1 LGHNA and CDR2 YNFKEQ come from the germline V gene. This CDR3 is 17 amino acids long. Trimming pared 1 base from V and 7 bases from J, leaving 22 bases between.

In its sample, this clonotype was seen a few times. J is TRBJ2-1 and V is TRBV28, with a weak D call TRBD2 (5 bases). Trimming took 2 bases from V and 5 from J, leaving 16 bases between them. The CDR3 extends over 16 amino acids. The germline gives CDR1 MDHEN, CDR2 SYDVKM. The CDR3 sequence is CASSLRGLVGHNEQFF. The CDR3 coding sequence is TGTGCCAGCAGTTTACGAGGACTCGTTGGTCACAATGAGCAGTTCTTC.

The rearrangement links TRBV5-1 to TRBJ1-1; weak D call: TRBD1 (6 bases). This CDR3 region has 14 residues. V lost 0 bases and J lost 4, with 10 bases in between. CDR1 and CDR2 from the germline V gene are SGHRS and YFSETQ. CDR3 coding DNA: TGCGCCAGCAGCTTGGTGCAGGGGCCCACTGAAGCTTTCTTT. It encodes CASSLVQGPTEAFF.

Only a few counts were recorded for this clonotype. The rearrangement joins TRBV6-5 to TRBJ2-2; TRBD2 aligns across 8 bases. The V gene end was trimmed by 4 bases and the J gene end by 6 bases; junction bases not matched to a gene: 4. Germline values: CDR1 MNHEY, CDR2 SVGAGI. The CDR3 totals 14 residues. This chain's CDR3 is CASSSGLVPGELFF. CDR3 sequence (DNA): TGTGCCAGCAGTTCGGGACTAGTCCCCGGGGAGCTGTTTTTT.

This clonotype was detected only a few times. The genes are TRBV12-3 or TRBV12-4 and TRBJ2-1; no clear D. The V and J ends lost 7 bases and 4 bases respectively, with 5 bases between them. The CDR3 is 11 amino acids. The CDR3 coding sequence is TGTGCCAGCAAAATGTACAATGAGCAGTTCTTC. It translates to CASKMYNEQFF.

This clonotype was recorded a few times. The chain is built from TRBV18 and TRBJ2-7; 10 nucleotides agree with TRBD1. The length of the CDR3 is 13 residues. The J segment lost 7 bases and the V segment lost 4 bases, leaving 4 bases of the junction unmatched. The germline CDR1 and CDR2 sequences are KGHSH and LQKENI. The CDR3 loop reads CASSRQGAQEQYF. CDR3 sequence (DNA): TGTGCCAGCTCACGACAGGGGGCGCAGGAGCAGTACTTC.

This clonotype was found a few times. The gene calls are TRBV20-1 and TRBJ2-7; no clear D gene. Trimming removed 0 bases from V and 5 bases from J, with 17 bases in between. This CDR3 comprises 15 residues. Germline CDR1 is DFQATT and CDR2 is SNEGSKA (reference sequence). The CDR3 region has the DNA TGCAGTGCTAGAGATCTGAGGCAGGCTGGCAACGAGCAGTACTTC. Translation: CSARDLRQAGNEQYF.

This clonotype was observed a few times. In DNA form, the CDR3 reads TGCAGCGTTCCAGGGAAAAGCGGAGCTTTCTTT. Residues: CSVPGKSGAFF. The gene calls are TRBV29-1 and TRBJ1-1; D perhaps matches TRBD1 (5 bases). V was clipped by 5 bases and J by 10 bases, with 14 bases between them. Germline V CDR1 and CDR2: SQVTM, ANQGSEA. CDR3 length: 11 amino acids.

The chain combines TRBV3-1 with TRBJ2-3; the D gene is possibly TRBD2 (7 bases). From germline, CDR1 is LGHDT and CDR2 YNNKEL (reference sequence). V dropped 4 bases and J dropped 3 bases, with 17 bases sitting between them. The CDR3 contains 16 residues. CDR3 coding DNA: TGTGCCAGCAGCCCAGGGGCGGGGGATAAGACAGATACGCAGTATTTT. It codes for CASSPGAGDKTDTQYF.

This rearrangement joins TRBV4-3 to TRBJ2-2, with no clear D. The CDR3 is made up of 15 amino acids. The V end was cut by 0 bases, the J end by 3 bases, with 8 bases between. Germline lookup yields CDR1 LGHNA and CDR2 YSLEER. The CDR3 DNA sequence: TGCGCCAGCAGCCAAGATTGGGCAGACACCGGGGAGCTGTTTTTT. It is translated as CASSQDWADTGELFF.

This clonotype was seen a handful of times. The rearrangement joins TRBV12-3 or TRBV12-4 to TRBJ2-3, with D uncertain. The CDR3 has 13 residues. Trimming left V 6 bases short and J 1 base short, with 8 bases between. CDR3 sequence: CASRPVGTDTQYF. In nucleotides, the CDR3 is TGTGCCAGCAGGCCGGTTGGCACAGATACGCAGTATTTT.

Only a few counts were recorded for this clonotype. The genes are TRBV10-3 and TRBJ2-7; TRBD1 might be the D (6 bases). The V end lost 7 bases, the J end lost 2 bases, and 12 bases lay between the germline ends. The germline CDR1 and CDR2 sequences are ENHRY and SYGVKD. There are 13 residues in the CDR3. The CDR3 bases are TGTGCCATCACGTCGCAGGGGACCTACGAGCAGTACTTC. It codes for CAITSQGTYEQYF.

The sample holds a few counts of this clonotype. V usage is TRBV4-2 and J usage is TRBJ1-1; the D is unclear. Germline V gene data show CDR1 as LGHNA and CDR2 as YNFKEQ. The CDR3 contains 16 residues. V was shortened by 1 base and J by 0 bases, with 12 bases between the two germline ends. Here the CDR3 reads CASSQASNSMNTEAFF. For the CDR3, the DNA is TGTGCCAGCAGCCAAGCTTCGAACAGCATGAACACTGAAGCTTTCTTT.

This clonotype was counted many times. This chain connects TRBV19 to TRBJ1-1; TRBD1 aligns across 10 bases. Germline CDR1 and CDR2: LNHDA and SQIVND (reference sequence). The CDR3 runs 12 residues. CDR3 nucleotides: TGTCCACGGACAGGGGGTCGCACTGAAGCTTTCTTT. It encodes CPRTGGRTEAFF.

This clonotype was counted a few times. The rearrangement uses TRBV7-9 and TRBJ2-1; D perhaps matches TRBD1 (6 bases). The CDR3 is 13 residues long. The germline V gene has CDR1 SEHNR and CDR2 FQNEAQ (reference sequence). The ends were cut back, 4 bases at V and 10 bases at J, with 14 bases in the middle. The CDR3 region is CASSSRTADEQFF. DNA of the CDR3: TGTGCCAGCAGCTCTCGGACAGCCGACGAGCAGTTCTTC.

In this sample, this clonotype turned up many times. The rearrangement links TRBV10-3 to TRBJ2-7; D not certain. The ends were cut back, 3 bases at V and 0 bases at J, with 3 bases in the middle. From germline, CDR1 is ENHRY and CDR2 SYGVKD. This CDR3 is built from 12 residues. The CDR3 here is CAISDNSYEQYF. The CDR3 DNA is TGTGCCATCAGTGACAACTCCTACGAGCAGTACTTC.